This T cell receptor beta chain was sequenced during a study of blood T cell repertoires in COVID-19. Background on the study: Acute and convalescent COVID-19 samples came from the United States, Italy and Spain.

TCRdb's table, derived via immunoSEQ multiplex PCR, lists solely in-frame clones and lacks some. The data contain some 150,000 clones, around 91% of them singletons. Unmatched junction bases numbered 9, after V lost 3 bases and J lost 1 base. Germline values: CDR1 KGHSH, CDR2 LQKENI. This CDR3 has 16 residues. The sample was peripheral blood. The V call is TRBV18, the J call TRBJ2-7, with 7 bases lining up with TRBD2. This TCR derives from a woman aged 40-49 years with acute or convalescent COVID-19. The CDR3, as DNA: TGTGCCAGCTCACCCGTTACGGGGGGTAAATCCTACGAGCAGTACTTC. Translating it yields CASSPVTGGKSYEQYF.